This T cell receptor beta chain is drawn from a study of vaccination and CD4 T cells after COVID-19 (dated by TCRdb to 2022 to 2024). Looking at the study overall: The convalescent cohort included six males and four females, with two Hispanic individuals, seven Caucasians, two Asians and one multiracial person. Control cultures used a CEFX viral epitope pool as positive control, an HIV-1 Nef peptide pool as negative control, or no peptide. Overlapping spike peptide pools from SARS-CoV-2 and from the common cold coronaviruses HCoV-NL63, HCoV-OC43 and HCoV-229E were used as culture stimuli. Participants got two doses of the Pfizer-BioNTech BNT162b2 vaccine (n=8) or two doses of the Moderna mRNA-1273 vaccine (n=2). Post-COVID blood samples from convalescent patients were collected a median of around 100 days after diagnosis, with a range of about 35 to 161 days. Memory CD4+ T cell crossreactivity between SARS-CoV-2 and common cold coronavirus spike proteins was assessed at the TCR clonotype level in an earlier paper using these donors. Post-vaccine blood samples were taken a median of approximately 70 days after the second vaccine dose, with a range of 14 to 241 days. The spike-specific CD4+ TCR repertoire was compared before and after mRNA vaccination in under 11 COVID-19 convalescent patients and a few infection-naive healthy vaccine recipients.

Summary of the overall study and its limitations: The study included relatively few convalescent patients and did not analyze early timepoints after natural infection. In convalescent patients, a median roughly 85% of post-vaccine SARS-CoV-2-reactive clones were detected only after vaccination, and vaccine-specific priming was suggested by this finding. Of the vaccine-specific clones in convalescent patients, 304 of 307, or nearly all, reacted only to SARS-CoV-2 spike and did not cross-react with common cold coronaviruses. The median number of SARS-CoV-2-reactive clonotypes rose from fewer than 25 after infection to roughly 38 after vaccination, but the change was not significant.

The library was made by PCR. TCR sequencing of DNA from cultured CD4+ T cells used the Oncomine TCR Beta short-read assay at the Johns Hopkins FTIC core. The QIAamp micro DNA kit was used to extract genomic DNA from the cultured CD4+ T cells. Oncomine TCR Beta libraries from cultured CD4+ T cells were pooled with unique dual indexes and sequenced on an Illumina iSeq 100. The study's own analysis went as follows. Non-productive sequences were removed, and CDR3s not starting with C, not ending with F or W, or shorter than 7 amino acids were discarded. Antigen-specific clonotypes were identified with the MANAFEST web application by comparing peptide-stimulated wells with reference and other culture wells. To be called positive, a clone needed an FDR below 0.05, an odds ratio above 5, and a productive frequency above 0.1% in at least two of three replicate wells. A clonotype counted as cross-reactive if it showed significant expansion both in the SARS-CoV-2 spike wells and in at least one common cold coronavirus spike condition. CDR3 homology was assessed with Levenshtein distances (stringdist) and unrooted phylogenetic trees (ape) in R version 3.6.1. TCRdb took the public reads, trimmed them with fastp at Q25, ran MiXCR for clone calling and kept in-frame beta chains. Rows with one shared CDR3 protein collapse into an entry with the most common genes and DNA. The V and J calls come from TCRdb's annotation, not from the publication. The sample table shows approximately 8,800 distinct CDR3 sequences, and roughly 40% are seen once. Around 18% of the sample goes to the ten largest clones.

The treatment or condition label on this specimen signifies: roughly 11-day PBMC culture with coronavirus spike peptide pools or control peptides (ViraFEST assay). CD4+ T cells from unexposed donors were collected before the COVID-19 pandemic (2011-2018). The study used the ViraFEST assay, which expanded antigen-specific T cells with peptide pools and then identified expanded clonotypes by TCR sequencing. Some 2 million PBMCs per well were cultured in IMDM with 5% human AB serum and approximately 10 IU/ml IL-2, plus 10 ug/ml peptide pools. On days 3 and 7, half of the culture medium was replaced with fresh IL-2-containing medium. CD4+ T cells were isolated after roughly nine days of culture through negative selection using the EasySep CD4+ T cell isolation kit. As cell numbers permitted, CD4+ T cells from unexposed donors were tested for reactivity to SARS-CoV-2 S and N and to four common cold coronavirus spike pools. Ficoll-Paque Plus gradient centrifugation was used to isolate PBMCs from whole blood, and the isolated PBMCs were then either used fresh or cryopreserved at -140C. In general, triplicate wells were set up for every culture condition. The leukapheresis product used for the unexposed donors was purchased from a commercial source.

As regards this clonotype: It lacks a known antigen. The input lacks base qualities; no much larger clone sits a single base away.

The CDR3, cysteine through phenylalanine, is 16 amino acids long. Only the CDR3 part of the read is kept: 48 bases, read in frame from the first base. Looking up the germline V gene (reference sequence) yields CDR1 SEHNR and CDR2 FQNEAQ. A distance of 11 bases separates the germline ends of V and J, which lose 2 bases and 0 bases respectively. This clonotype was sampled from a human donor in good health. This chain is built from TRBV7-9 and TRBJ2-1; TRBD2 is possibly the D segment (5 matching bases). Input material: CD4+ T cells from blood, cultured in vitro. The CDR3 reads CASSLISGSSYNEQFF. The base sequence is TGTGCCAGCAGCTTAATAAGCGGCAGCTCCTACAATGAGCAGTTCTTC. Reference TRBV7-9 and TRBJ2-1 genes cover what lies past the CDR3, so the full variable domain is DTGVSQNPRHKITKRGQNVTFRCDPISEHNRLYWYRQTLGQGPEFLTYFQNEAQLEKSRLLSDRFSAERPKGSFSTLEIQRTEQGDSAMYLCASSLISGSSYNEQFFGPGTRLTVL.